These T cell receptor beta chains were read from a single sample in a study of CD8+ T cells in alopecia areata. Using immunoSEQ multiplex PCR, the repertoire was profiled, and TCRdb retains in-frame clones only, with some absent. The sample lists about 220,000 clones, 50% to 60% occurring once. This specimen consisted of CD4+ T cells sorted from blood, obtained at week 4, from a patient treated with tofacitinib. The receptor source for this set is a human donor with alopecia areata. The CDR3 runs from the conserved cysteine through the conserved F or W. The D gene is left open where the match is weak. Some rows have no size entry. The others give once, few or many, or a class for an expanded clone.

>TRBV27|TRBJ1-6|NA|NA
TGTGCCAGCAGTTTACCCCCCGGGGGACCCCTCCACTTT
CASSLPPGGPLHF
>TRBV30|TRBJ2-1|NA|TRBD1
TGTGCCTGGAGTGCCCCGGGGACAGGGACATACAATGAGCAGTTCTTC
CAWSAPGTGTYNEQFF
>TRBV19|TRBJ1-5|once|NA
TGTGCCAGTAGTGGTTTTAATCAGCCCCAGCATTTT
CASSGFNQPQHF
>TRBV5-4|TRBJ2-3|NA|TRBD2
TGTGCCAGCAGCTTGGGGCAGCGGGAAGATACGCAGTATTTT
CASSLGQREDTQYF
>TRBV29-1|TRBJ1-1|NA|NA
TGCAGCGTTGCGGCTCACCGGGGGGCAGCTTTCTTT
CSVAAHRGAAFF
>TRBV6-1|TRBJ2-6|few|NA
TGTGCCAGCAGTGGTATCTCTGGGGCCAACGTCCTGACTTTC
CASSGISGANVLTF
>TRBV6-6|TRBJ1-6|NA|NA
TGTGCCAGCAGTTCAGGACGGCCCTCGGATTCACCCCTCCACTTT
CASSSGRPSDSPLHF
>TRBV30|TRBJ1-2|NA|NA
TGTGCCTGGACAGAAGCTAACTATGGCTACACCTTC
CAWTEANYGYTF
>TRBV7-2|TRBJ2-1|NA|NA
TGTGCCAGCAGCCTAAGTATAGACAATGAGCAGTTCTTC
CASSLSIDNEQFF
>TRBV18|TRBJ1-4|few|NA
TGTGCCAGCTCACCAAGCCGGGGTGAAAAACTGTTTTTT
CASSPSRGEKLFF
>TRBV29-1|TRBJ1-4|few|NA
TGCAGTACTAGGGGGACCCTTGTCGGAGAAAAACTGTTTTTT
CSTRGTLVGEKLFF
>TRBV7-2|TRBJ2-4|NA|TRBD1
TGTGCCAGCAGCTCACTGACAGGGGCGCGGAACATTCAGTACTTC
CASSSLTGARNIQYF
>TRBV25-1|TRBJ2-5|NA|TRBD1
TGTGCCAGCAGTGTGGCAGGGGGCCCCGGGACCCAGTACTTC
CASSVAGGPGTQYF
>TRBV15|TRBJ2-5|once|NA
TGTGCCACCAGCAGAGCTGGAGAGACCCAGTACTTC
CATSRAGETQYF
>TRBV4-3|TRBJ2-3|once|NA
TGCGCCAGCAGCCAAGTGGCTTCGAGTAGCGTCGGTGCGCAGTATTTT
CASSQVASSSVGAQYF
>TRBV29-1|TRBJ2-6|few|NA
TGCAGCGTTGGATTTCTCTCTGGGGCCAACGTCCTGACTTTC
CSVGFLSGANVLTF
>TRBV5-1|TRBJ1-1|NA|NA
TGCGCCAGCGGCTTACCTCAGGGCACTGAAGCTTTCTTT
CASGLPQGTEAFF
>TRBV2|TRBJ1-6|NA|TRBD1
TGTGCCAGCACAACAGGGGAGAATAAACCCCTCCACTTT
CASTTGENKPLHF
>TRBV6-5|TRBJ1-2|few|NA
TGTGCCAGCAGTTCCTACGACACGACTGGCTACACCTTC
CASSSYDTTGYTF
>TRBV29-1|TRBJ1-1|NA|NA
TGCAGCGTCCGACAGAGCACTGAAGCTTTCTTT
CSVRQSTEAFF
>TRBV2|TRBJ1-2|NA|TRBD1
TGTGCCAGCAGCCGGACAGGCTATGGCTACACCTTC
CASSRTGYGYTF
>TRBV30|TRBJ1-2|NA|NA
TGTGCCTGGAGTGGGGTGCCTAACTATGGCTACACCTTC
CAWSGVPNYGYTF
>TRBV6-6|TRBJ2-2|few|TRBD1
TGCGCCAGCAGTATACAGGGGTTGAGCACCGGGGAGCTGTTTTTT
CASSIQGLSTGELFF
>TRBV6-5|TRBJ1-1|NA|NA
TGTGCCAGCAGGAGGGGAAGGGAGACTGAAGCTTTCTTT
CASRRGRETEAFF
>TRBV29-1|TRBJ2-1|NA|TRBD1
TGCAGCGTTACTACGGGACAGCCTAACAATGAGCAGTTCTTC
CSVTTGQPNNEQFF
>TRBV6-1|TRBJ2-7|NA|NA
TGTGCCAGCATGGCTAGTCCCCACCACGAGCAGTACTTC
CASMASPHHEQYF